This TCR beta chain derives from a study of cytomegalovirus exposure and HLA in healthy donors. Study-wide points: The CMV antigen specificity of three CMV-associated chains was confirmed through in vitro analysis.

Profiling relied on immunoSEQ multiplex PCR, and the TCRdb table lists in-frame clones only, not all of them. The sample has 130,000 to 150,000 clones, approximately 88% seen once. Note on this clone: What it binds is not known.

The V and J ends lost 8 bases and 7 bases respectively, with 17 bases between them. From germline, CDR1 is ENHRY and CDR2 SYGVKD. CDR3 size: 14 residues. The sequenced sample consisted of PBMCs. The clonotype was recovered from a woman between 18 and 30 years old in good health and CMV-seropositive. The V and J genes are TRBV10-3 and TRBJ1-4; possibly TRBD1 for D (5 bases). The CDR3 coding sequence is TGTGCCATCGGGGCTGGGCAGGAGGGTGAAAAACTGTTTTTT. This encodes CAIGAGQEGEKLFF.